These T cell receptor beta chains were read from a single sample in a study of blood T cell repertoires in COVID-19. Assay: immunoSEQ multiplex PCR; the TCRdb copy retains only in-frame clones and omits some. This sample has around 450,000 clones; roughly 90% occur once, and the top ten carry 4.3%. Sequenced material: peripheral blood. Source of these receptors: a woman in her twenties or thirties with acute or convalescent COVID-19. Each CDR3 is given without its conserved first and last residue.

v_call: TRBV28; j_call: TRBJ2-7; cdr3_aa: ASSFKKQY
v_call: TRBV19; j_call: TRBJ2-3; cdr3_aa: ASSSRKGASTDTQY
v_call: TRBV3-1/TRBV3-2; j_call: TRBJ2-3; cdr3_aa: ASSQDFAGGTDTQY
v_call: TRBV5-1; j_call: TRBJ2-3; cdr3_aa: ASSLEQHTDTQY
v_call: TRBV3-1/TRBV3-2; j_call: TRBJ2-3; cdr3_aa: ASSQELGGGLAGSGDTQY
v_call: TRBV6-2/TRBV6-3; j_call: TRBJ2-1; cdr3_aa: ASSPKGAYYNEQF
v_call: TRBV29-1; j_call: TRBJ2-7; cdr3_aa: SVPTGGEQY
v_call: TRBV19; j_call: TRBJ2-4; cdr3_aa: ASSMPGAKNIQY
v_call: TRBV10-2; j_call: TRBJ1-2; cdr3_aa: ASGGPYGYT
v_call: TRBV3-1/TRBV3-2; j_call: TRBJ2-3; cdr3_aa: ASSQALAGGGTQY
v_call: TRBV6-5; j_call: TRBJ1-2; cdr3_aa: AIQQGAHGYT
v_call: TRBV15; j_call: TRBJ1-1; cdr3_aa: ATSTDLTDRTEAF
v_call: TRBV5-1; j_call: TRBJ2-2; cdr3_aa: ASSLVSGTGELF
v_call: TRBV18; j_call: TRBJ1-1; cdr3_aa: ASSQNRGTEAF
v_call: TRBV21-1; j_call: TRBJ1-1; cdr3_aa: AAETTANTEAF
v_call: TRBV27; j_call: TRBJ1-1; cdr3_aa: ASSSRGGDTEAF
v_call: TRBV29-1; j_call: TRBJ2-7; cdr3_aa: SVGPGTSSNEQY
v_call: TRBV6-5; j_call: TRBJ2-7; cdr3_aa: ASSGQNSYEQY
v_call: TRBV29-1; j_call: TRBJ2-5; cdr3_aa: SARRGSGQETQY
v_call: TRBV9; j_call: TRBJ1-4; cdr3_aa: ASSVGEATNEKLF
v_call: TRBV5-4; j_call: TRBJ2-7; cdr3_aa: ASSLVPSKRDYEQY
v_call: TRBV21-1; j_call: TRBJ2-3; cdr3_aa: ASSPLGGRPSTDTQY